This record concerns one T cell receptor (beta chain) sequence. Trimming removed 5 bases from V and 8 bases from J; junction bases left unmatched: 8. Germline V CDR1 and CDR2: SQVTM, ANQGSEA. This CDR3 comprises 13 residues. Researchers prepared the TCRbeta library using unique molecular identifiers, the study reports. TCRdb redid the calling of the PCR reads with MiXCR, one entry per CDR3 protein. The sample has around 480,000 distinct CDR3 sequences, around a third seen once. The sample belongs to a study of T-cell reconstitution after alpha-beta-depleted transplantation in children. The source of this sequence is a human donor who donated a stem cell graft to a child with aplastic anemia. The specimen comprised PBMCs from the stem cell graft donor, sampled from the stem cell graft. The J gene is TRBJ1-2, the V gene TRBV29-1, with 10 bases aligning to TRBD1. As DNA, the CDR3 is TGCAGCGTTATGACAGGGGGCCTGGAAGGCTACACCTTC. This encodes CSVMTGGLEGYTF.